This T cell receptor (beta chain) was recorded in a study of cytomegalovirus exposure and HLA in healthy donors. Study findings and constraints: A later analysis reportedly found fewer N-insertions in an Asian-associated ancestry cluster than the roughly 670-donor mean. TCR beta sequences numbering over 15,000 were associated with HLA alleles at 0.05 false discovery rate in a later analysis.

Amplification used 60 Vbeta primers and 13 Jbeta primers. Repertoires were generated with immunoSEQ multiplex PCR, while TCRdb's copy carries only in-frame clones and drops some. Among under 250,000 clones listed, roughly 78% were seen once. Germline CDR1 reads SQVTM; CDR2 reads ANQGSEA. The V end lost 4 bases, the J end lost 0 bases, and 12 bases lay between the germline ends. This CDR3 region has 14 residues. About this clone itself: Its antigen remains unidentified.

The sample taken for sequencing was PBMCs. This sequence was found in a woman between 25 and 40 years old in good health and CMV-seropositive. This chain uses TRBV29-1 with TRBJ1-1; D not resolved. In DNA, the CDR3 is TGCAGCGTTGGCGGAGTGGCCCTGAACACTGAAGCTTTCTTT. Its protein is CSVGGVALNTEAFF.